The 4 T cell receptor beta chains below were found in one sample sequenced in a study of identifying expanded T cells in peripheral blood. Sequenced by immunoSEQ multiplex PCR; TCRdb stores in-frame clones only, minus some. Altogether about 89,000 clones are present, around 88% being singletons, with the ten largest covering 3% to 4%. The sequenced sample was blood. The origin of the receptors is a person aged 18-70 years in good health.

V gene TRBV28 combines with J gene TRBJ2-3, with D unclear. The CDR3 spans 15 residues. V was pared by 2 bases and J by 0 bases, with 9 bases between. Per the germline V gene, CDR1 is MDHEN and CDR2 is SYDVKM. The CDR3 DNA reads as TGTGCCAGCAGTTTAGAAGGCGGAAGCACAGATACGCAGTATTTT. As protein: CASSLEGGSTDTQYF.

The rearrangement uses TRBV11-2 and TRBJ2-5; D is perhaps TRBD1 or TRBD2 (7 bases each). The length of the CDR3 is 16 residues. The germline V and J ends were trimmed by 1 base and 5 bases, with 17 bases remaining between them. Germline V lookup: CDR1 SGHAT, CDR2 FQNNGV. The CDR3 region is CASSLVLPQGGETQYF. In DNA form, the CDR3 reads TGTGCCAGCAGCTTAGTATTGCCGCAGGGGGGGGAGACCCAGTACTTC.

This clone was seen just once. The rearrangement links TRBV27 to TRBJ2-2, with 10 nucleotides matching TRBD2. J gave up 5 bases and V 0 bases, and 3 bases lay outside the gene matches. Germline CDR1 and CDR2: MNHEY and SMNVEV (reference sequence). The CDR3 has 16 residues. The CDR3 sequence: CASSLSSGRSTGELFF. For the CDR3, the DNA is TGTGCCAGCAGTTTATCTAGCGGGAGGAGTACCGGGGAGCTGTTTTTT.

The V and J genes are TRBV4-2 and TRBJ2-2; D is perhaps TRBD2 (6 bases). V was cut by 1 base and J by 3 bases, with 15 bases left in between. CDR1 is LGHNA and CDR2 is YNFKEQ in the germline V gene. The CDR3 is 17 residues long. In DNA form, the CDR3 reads TGTGCCAGCAGCCAAGGGGAGGAGGACACACACACCGGGGAGCTGTTTTTT. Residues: CASSQGEEDTHTGELFF.